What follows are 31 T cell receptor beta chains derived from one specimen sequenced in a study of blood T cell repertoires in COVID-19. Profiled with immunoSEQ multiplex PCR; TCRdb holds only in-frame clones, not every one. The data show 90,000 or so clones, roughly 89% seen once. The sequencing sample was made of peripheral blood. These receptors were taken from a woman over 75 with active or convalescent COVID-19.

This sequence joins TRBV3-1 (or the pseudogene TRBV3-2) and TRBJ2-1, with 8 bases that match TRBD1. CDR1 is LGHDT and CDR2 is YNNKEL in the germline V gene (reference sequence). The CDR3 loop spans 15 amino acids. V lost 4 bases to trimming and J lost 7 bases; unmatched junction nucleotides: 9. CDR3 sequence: CASSLRTGMGNEQFF. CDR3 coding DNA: TGTGCCAGCAGCCTTAGGACAGGGATGGGGAATGAGCAGTTCTTC.

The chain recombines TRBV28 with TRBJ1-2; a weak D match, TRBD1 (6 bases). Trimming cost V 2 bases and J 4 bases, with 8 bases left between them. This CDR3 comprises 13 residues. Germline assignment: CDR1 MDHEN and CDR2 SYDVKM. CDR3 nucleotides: TGTGCCAGCAGTTTAGAAGGGGGCTATGGCTACACCTTC. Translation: CASSLEGGYGYTF.

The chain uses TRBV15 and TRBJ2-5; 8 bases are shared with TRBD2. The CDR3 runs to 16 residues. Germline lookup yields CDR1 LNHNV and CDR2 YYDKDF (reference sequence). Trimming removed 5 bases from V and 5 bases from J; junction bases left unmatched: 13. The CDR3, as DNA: TGTGCCACCAGCCCCCAACTAGCGGTGGAGGGGGAGACCCAGTACTTC. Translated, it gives CATSPQLAVEGETQYF.

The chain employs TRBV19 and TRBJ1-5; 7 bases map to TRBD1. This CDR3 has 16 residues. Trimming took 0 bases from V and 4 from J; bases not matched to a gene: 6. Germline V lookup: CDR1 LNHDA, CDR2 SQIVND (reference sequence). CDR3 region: CASSIDTGTANQPQHF. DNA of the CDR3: TGTGCCAGTAGTATAGATACCGGGACAGCGAATCAGCCCCAGCATTTT.

CDR3: CASSYSGRVWNEQFF. For the CDR3, the DNA is TGTGCCAGCTCTTATAGCGGGAGGGTTTGGAATGAGCAGTTCTTC. The chain joins TRBV7-2 to TRBJ2-1, with 11 bases that match TRBD2. J was trimmed by 7 bases and V by 8 bases; bases with no gene match: 10. The CDR3 is 15 residues long. Germline V gene lookup returns CDR1 SGHTA and CDR2 FQGNSA.

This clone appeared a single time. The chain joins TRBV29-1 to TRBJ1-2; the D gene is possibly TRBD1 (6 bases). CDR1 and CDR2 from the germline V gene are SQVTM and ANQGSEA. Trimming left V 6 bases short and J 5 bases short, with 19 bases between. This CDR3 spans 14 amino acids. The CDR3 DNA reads TGCAGCGTGCCGAGGGGGGGCACTATTTATGGCTACACCTTC. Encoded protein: CSVPRGGTIYGYTF.

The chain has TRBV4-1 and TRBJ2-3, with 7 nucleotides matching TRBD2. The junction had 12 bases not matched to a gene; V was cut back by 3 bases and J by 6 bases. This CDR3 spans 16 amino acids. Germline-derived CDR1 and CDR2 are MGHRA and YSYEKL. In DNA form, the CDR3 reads TGCGCCAGCAGCCATCGCACAGAGGGCGGGAGTGATACGCAGTATTTT. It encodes CASSHRTEGGSDTQYF.

The CDR3 nucleotides read TGTGCCAGCGCTTCAGTAAAGGAGGTGGGAAATAGCAATCAGCCCCAGCATTTT. This codes for CASASVKEVGNSNQPQHF. V usage is TRBV2 and J usage is TRBJ1-5; D gene ambiguous. The CDR3 has 18 amino acids. Germline CDR1 and CDR2: SNHLY and FYNNEI. The V and J ends lost 8 bases and 0 bases respectively, with 23 bases between them.

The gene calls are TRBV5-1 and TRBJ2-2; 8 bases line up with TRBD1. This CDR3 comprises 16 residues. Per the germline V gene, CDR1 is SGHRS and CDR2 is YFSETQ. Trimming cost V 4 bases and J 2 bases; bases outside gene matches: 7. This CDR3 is CASSIRTGLNTGELFF. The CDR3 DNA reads TGCGCCAGCAGCATAAGGACAGGGCTAAACACCGGGGAGCTGTTTTTT.

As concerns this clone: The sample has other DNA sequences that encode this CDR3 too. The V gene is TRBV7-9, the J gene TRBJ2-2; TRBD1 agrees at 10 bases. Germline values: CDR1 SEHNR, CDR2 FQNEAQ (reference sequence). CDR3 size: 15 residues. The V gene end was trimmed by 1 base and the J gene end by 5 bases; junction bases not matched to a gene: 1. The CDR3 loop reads CASSLGQGATGELFF. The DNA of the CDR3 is TGTGCCAGCAGCTTAGGACAGGGGGCTACCGGGGAGCTGTTTTTT. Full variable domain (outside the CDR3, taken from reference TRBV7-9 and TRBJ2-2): DTGVSQNPRHKITKRGQNVTFRCDPISEHNRLYWYRQTLGQGPEFLTYFQNEAQLEKSRLLSDRFSAERPKGSFSTLEIQRTEQGDSAMYLCASSLGQGATGELFFGEGSRLTVL.

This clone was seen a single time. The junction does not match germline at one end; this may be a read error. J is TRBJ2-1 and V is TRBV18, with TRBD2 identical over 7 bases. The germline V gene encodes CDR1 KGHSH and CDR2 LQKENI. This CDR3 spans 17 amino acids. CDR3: CASSPTSGLGSFNEQFF. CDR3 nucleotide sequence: TGTGCCAGCTCACCTACGTCCGGACTAGGATCCTTCAATGAGCAGTTCTTC.

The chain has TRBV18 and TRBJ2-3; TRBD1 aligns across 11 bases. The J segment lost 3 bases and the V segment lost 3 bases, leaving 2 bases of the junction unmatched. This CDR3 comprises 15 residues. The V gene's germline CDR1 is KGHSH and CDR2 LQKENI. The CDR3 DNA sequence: TGTGCCAGCTCACCTGGGACAGGGGGAACAGATACGCAGTATTTT. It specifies CASSPGTGGTDTQYF.

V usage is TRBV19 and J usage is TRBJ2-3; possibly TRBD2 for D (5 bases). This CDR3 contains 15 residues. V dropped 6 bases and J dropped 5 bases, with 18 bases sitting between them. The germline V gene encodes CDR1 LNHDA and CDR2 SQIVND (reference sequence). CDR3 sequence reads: CASSPNGWERDTQYF. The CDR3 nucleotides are TGTGCCAGTAGCCCGAACGGGTGGGAGAGAGATACGCAGTATTTT.

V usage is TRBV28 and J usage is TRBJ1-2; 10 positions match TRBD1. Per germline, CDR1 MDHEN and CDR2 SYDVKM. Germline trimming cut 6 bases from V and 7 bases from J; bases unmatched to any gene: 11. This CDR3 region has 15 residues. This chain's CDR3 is CASRTIGQGGGGYTF. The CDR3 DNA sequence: TGTGCCAGCAGGACGATTGGACAGGGGGGAGGTGGCTACACCTTC.

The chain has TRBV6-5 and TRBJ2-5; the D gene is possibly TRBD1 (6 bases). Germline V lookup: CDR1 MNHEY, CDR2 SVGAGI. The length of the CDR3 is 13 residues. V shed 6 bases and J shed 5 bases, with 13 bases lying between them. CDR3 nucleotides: TGTGCCAGCAGCCAGGGGCGTGGGGAGACCCAGTACTTC. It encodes CASSQGRGETQYF.

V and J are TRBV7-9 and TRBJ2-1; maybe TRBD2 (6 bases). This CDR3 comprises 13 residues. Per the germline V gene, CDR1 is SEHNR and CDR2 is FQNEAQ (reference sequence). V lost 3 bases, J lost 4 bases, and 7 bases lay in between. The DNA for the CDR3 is TGTGCCAGCAGCTTCCTAGCGTACAATGAGCAGTTCTTC. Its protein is CASSFLAYNEQFF. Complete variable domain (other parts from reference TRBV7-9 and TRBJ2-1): DTGVSQNPRHKITKRGQNVTFRCDPISEHNRLYWYRQTLGQGPEFLTYFQNEAQLEKSRLLSDRFSAERPKGSFSTLEIQRTEQGDSAMYLCASSFLAYNEQFFGPGTRLTVL.

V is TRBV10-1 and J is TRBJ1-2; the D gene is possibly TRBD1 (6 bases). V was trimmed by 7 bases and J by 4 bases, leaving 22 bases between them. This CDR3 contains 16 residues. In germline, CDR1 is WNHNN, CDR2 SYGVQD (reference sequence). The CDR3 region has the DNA TGCGCCAGCACCCTCACTGACAGGTCTATCCCCTATGGCTACACCTTC. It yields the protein CASTLTDRSIPYGYTF.

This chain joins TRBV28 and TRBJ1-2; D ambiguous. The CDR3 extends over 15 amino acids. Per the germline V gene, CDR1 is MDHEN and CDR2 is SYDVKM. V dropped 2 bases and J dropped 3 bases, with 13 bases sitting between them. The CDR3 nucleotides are TGTGCCAGCAGTTTAAGGGTTGGGGAGGACTATGGCTACACCTTC. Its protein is CASSLRVGEDYGYTF.

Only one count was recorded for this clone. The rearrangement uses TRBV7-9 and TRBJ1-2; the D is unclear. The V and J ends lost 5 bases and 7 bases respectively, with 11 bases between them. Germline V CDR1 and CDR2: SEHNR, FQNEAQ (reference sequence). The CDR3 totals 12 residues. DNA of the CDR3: TGTGCCAGCAGCCGCGAGGGCACTGGCTACACCTTC. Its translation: CASSREGTGYTF.

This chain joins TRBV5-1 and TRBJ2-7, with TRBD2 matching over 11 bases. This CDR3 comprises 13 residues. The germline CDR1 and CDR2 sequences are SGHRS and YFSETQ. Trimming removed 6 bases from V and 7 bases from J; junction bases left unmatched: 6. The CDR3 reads CASTVAGGQEQYF. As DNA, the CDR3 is TGCGCCAGCACAGTAGCGGGAGGGCAAGAGCAGTACTTC.

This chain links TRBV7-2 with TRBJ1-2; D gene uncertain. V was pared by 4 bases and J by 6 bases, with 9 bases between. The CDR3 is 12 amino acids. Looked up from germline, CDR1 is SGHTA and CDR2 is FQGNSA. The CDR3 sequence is CASSSHQDGYTF. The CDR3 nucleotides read TGTGCCAGCAGCTCGCATCAGGATGGCTACACCTTC.

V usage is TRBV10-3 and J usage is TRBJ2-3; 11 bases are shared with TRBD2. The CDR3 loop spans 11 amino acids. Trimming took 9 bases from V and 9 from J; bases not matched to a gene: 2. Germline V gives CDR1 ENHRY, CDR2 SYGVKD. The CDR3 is CAIGTSGTQYF. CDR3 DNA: TGTGCCATAGGGACTAGCGGCACGCAGTATTTT.

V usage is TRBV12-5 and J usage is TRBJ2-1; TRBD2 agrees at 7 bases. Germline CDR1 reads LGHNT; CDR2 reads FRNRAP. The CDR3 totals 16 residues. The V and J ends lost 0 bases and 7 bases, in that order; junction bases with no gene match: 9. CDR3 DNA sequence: TGTGCTAGTGGTTTGGTACTAAGACTAGCTGGAAATGAGCAGTTCTTC. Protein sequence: CASGLVLRLAGNEQFF.

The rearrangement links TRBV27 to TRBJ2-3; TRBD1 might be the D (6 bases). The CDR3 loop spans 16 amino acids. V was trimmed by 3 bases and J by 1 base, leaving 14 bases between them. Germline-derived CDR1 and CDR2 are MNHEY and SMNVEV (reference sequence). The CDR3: CASSFVRGRGTDTQYF. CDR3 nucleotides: TGTGCCAGCAGTTTTGTCAGGGGTCGGGGCACAGATACGCAGTATTTT.

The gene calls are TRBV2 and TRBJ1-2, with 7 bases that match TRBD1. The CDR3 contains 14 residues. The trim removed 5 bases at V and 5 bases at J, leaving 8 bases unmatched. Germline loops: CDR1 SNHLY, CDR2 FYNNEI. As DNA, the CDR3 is TGTGCCAGCAGTCGGACAGGACTCCTGTATGGCTACACCTTC. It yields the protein CASSRTGLLYGYTF. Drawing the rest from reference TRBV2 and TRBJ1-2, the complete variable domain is EPEVTQTPSHQVTQMGQEVILRCVPISNHLYFYWYRQILGQKVEFLVSFYNNEISEKSEIFDDQFSVERPDGSNFTLKIRSTKLEDSAMYFCASSRTGLLYGYTFGSGTRLTVV.

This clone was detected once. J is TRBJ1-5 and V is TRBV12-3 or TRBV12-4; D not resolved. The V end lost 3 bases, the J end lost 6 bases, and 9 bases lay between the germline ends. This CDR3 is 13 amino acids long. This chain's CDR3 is CASSFRPGQPQHF. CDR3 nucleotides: TGTGCCAGCAGTTTCCGACCGGGTCAGCCCCAGCATTTT.

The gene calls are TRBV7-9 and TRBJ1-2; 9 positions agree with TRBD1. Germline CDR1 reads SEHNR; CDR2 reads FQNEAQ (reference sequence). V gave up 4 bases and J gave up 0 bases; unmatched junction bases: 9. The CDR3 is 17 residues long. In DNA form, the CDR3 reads TGTGCCAGCAGCTATTTGGGGACAGGGAATACTAACTATGGCTACACCTTC. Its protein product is CASSYLGTGNTNYGYTF.

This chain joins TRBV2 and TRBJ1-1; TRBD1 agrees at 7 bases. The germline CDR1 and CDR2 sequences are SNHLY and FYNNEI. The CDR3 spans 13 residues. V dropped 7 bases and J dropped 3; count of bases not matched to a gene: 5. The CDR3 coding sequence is TGTGCCAGCACCCTCGACAGGGACACTGAAGCTTTCTTT. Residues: CASTLDRDTEAFF.

The CDR3 bases are TGTGCCAGTACCCCTGAAGGACACTTCAATCAGCCCCAGCATTTT. Encoded protein: CASTPEGHFNQPQHF. J is TRBJ1-5 and V is TRBV19, with D possibly TRBD1 on 5 matching bases. This CDR3 contains 15 residues. V shed 7 bases and J shed 3 bases, with 16 bases lying between them. Germline V gives CDR1 LNHDA, CDR2 SQIVND (reference sequence). Full variable domain (rest looked up from reference TRBV19 and TRBJ1-5): DGGITQSPKYLFRKEGQNVTLSCEQNLNHDAMYWYRQDPGQGLRLIYYSQIVNDFQKGDIAEGYSVSREKKESFPLTVTSAQKNPTAFYLCASTPEGHFNQPQHFGDGTRLSIL.

CDR3 amino acids: CASRPDRDNTEAFF. In DNA, the CDR3 is TGTGCCAGCAGACCTGACAGGGACAACACTGAAGCTTTCTTT. The chain employs TRBV6-5 and TRBJ1-1; 7 bases are shared with TRBD1. The V gene end was trimmed by 6 bases and the J gene end by 2 bases; junction bases not matched to a gene: 6. CDR1 and CDR2 from the germline V gene are MNHEY and SVGAGI. The CDR3 totals 14 residues.

CDR3 DNA: TGTGCCAGCAGTTACCCCAGGGAAAATGAAAAACTGTTTTTT. It is translated as CASSYPRENEKLFF. The chain recombines TRBV6-6 with TRBJ1-4; possible D gene TRBD1, 5 bases. Germline values: CDR1 MNHNY, CDR2 SVGAGI (reference sequence). The CDR3 runs 14 residues. V was shortened by 2 bases and J by 5 bases, with 9 bases between the two germline ends.